The 8 T cell receptor beta chains below were found in one sample sequenced in a study of untreated major depressive disorder. Method: immunoSEQ multiplex PCR; TCRdb's copy keeps in-frame clones and lacks some. Among approximately 21,000 clones, about nine tenths were seen once, and the ten largest hold approximately 0.47%. Sample: CD4+ T cells from PBMCs. The receptors were gathered from a woman aged 40-49 years in good health.

Only one count was recorded for this clone. V is TRBV7-2 and J is TRBJ2-3; the match to TRBD2 covers 9 bases. Germline-derived CDR1 and CDR2 are SGHTA and FQGNSA. The CDR3 extends over 14 amino acids. The V and J ends lost 8 bases and 4 bases, in that order; junction bases with no gene match: 7. The CDR3 region is CASGPSGTPDTQYF. CDR3 coding DNA: TGTGCCAGCGGGCCTAGCGGGACCCCAGATACGCAGTATTTT.

This rearrangement joins TRBV5-1 to TRBJ2-7, with D perhaps matching TRBD1 (6 bases). The V end was cut by 6 bases, the J end by 2 bases, with 15 bases between. This CDR3 region has 14 residues. CDR1 is SGHRS, CDR2 YFSETQ, per germline. The CDR3 sequence is CASTPTEGAYEQYF. The CDR3 nucleotides are TGCGCCAGCACCCCCACTGAGGGGGCCTACGAGCAGTACTTC.

The chain carries TRBV5-1 and TRBJ2-2, with D perhaps TRBD1 or TRBD2 (5 bases each). The CDR3 consists of 15 residues. V shed 6 bases and J shed 0 bases, with 12 bases lying between them. Germline lookup yields CDR1 SGHRS and CDR2 YFSETQ. Here the CDR3 DNA reads TGCGCCAGCAACACCGGGACCCCGAACACCGGGGAGCTGTTTTTT. As protein: CASNTGTPNTGELFF.

The rearrangement links TRBV2 to TRBJ2-1, with 11 bases matching TRBD2. V dropped 4 bases and J dropped 5; count of bases not matched to a gene: 13. Germline V gives CDR1 SNHLY, CDR2 FYNNEI. The CDR3 consists of 18 residues. CDR3 region: CASSAWASGRPGDNEQFF. CDR3 coding DNA: TGTGCCAGCAGTGCCTGGGCTAGCGGGAGGCCCGGGGACAATGAGCAGTTCTTC.

This chain links TRBV28 with TRBJ1-2; D gene uncertain. Trimming took 2 bases from V and 1 from J, leaving 2 bases between them. Germline V lookup: CDR1 MDHEN, CDR2 SYDVKM. The CDR3 contains 12 residues. The CDR3 reads CASSLSNYGYTF. CDR3 bases: TGTGCCAGCAGTTTAAGTAACTATGGCTACACCTTC.

The genes are TRBV28 and TRBJ2-5, with 8 positions matching TRBD1. Germline loops: CDR1 MDHEN, CDR2 SYDVKM. Losses at the gene ends were 6 bases for V and 9 bases for J; bases not matched to a gene: 9. This CDR3 region has 13 residues. Here the CDR3 reads CASSVTRGLAQYF. In nucleotides, the CDR3 is TGTGCCAGCAGCGTGACCAGGGGGCTGGCCCAGTACTTC.

This clone was counted between two and nine times. V usage is TRBV5-4 and J usage is TRBJ2-5; the match to TRBD2 covers 16 bases. The ends lost 4 bases at V and 5 bases at J; junction bases unmatched: 5. The CDR3 has 16 amino acids. CDR1 is SGHNT and CDR2 is YYREEE in the germline V gene (reference sequence). The CDR3 sequence is CASSLQGLAGGETQYF. In nucleotides, the CDR3 is TGTGCCAGCAGCCTACAGGGACTAGCGGGAGGGGAGACCCAGTACTTC. Full variable domain (remainder filled in from reference TRBV5-4 and TRBJ2-5): ETGVTQSPTHLIKTRGQQVTLRCSSQSGHNTVSWYQQALGQGPQFIFQYYREEENGRGNFPPRFSGLQFPNYSSELNVNALELDDSALYLCASSLQGLAGGETQYFGPGTRLLVL.

This clone was recorded once. The CDR3 DNA reads as TGCAGTGCTGAGGAGCGATACGAGCAGTACTTC. Translation gives CSAEERYEQYF. The chain has TRBV20-1 and TRBJ2-7; D call uncertain. Germline values: CDR1 DFQATT, CDR2 SNEGSKA (reference sequence). Trimming removed 5 bases from V and 4 bases from J, with 9 bases in between. There are 11 residues in the CDR3.